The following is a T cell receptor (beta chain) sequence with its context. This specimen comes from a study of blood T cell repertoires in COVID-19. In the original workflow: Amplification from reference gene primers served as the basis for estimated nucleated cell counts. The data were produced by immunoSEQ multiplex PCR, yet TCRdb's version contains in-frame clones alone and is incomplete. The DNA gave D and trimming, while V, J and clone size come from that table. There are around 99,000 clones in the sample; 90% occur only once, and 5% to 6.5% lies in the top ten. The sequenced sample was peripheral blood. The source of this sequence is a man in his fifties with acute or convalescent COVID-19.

The CDR3 bases are TGCGCCAGCAGTGAAGAACCAAGGGGCTATGGCTACACCTTC. Protein product: CASSEEPRGYGYTF. The chain uses TRBV10-2 and TRBJ1-2; TRBD1 is a possible D gene (5 bases). Germline loops: CDR1 WSHSY, CDR2 SAAADI. The V gene lost 3 bases and the J gene lost 4 bases, with 12 bases spanning the gap. The CDR3 is 14 amino acids.